The clone carrying this T cell receptor (beta chain) occurred once. The antigen is unknown. Sequenced by immunoSEQ multiplex PCR; TCRdb stores in-frame clones only, minus some. The data contain some 120,000 clones, 70% to 85% of them singletons. This entry belongs to a study of radiotherapy plus CTLA-4 blockade in lung cancer. For the study at large: Roughly a sixth of enrolled patients responded objectively, and around 30% had disease control.

Overall study results and limits: Blood-borne expansion of tumor-derived TCR clones followed radiotherapy plus ipilimumab.

The length of the CDR3 is 15 residues. The junction had 5 bases not matched to a gene; V was cut back by 3 bases and J by 2 bases. Germline V gene lookup returns CDR1 KGHSH and CDR2 LQKENI. This chain joins TRBV18 and TRBJ1-1; 8 nucleotides align to TRBD1. This sequence originates from a human donor with non-small cell lung cancer that progressed on radiotherapy plus ipilimumab. Some clones in this sample may be carry-over from other donors' samples. The sample consisted of peripheral blood, taken from a patient treated with radiotherapy plus ipilimumab. CDR3 sequence reads: CASSPRTGSNTEAFF. CDR3 nucleotides: TGTGCCAGCTCACCTCGGACAGGGAGCAACACTGAAGCTTTCTTT.